This TCR beta chain is drawn from a study of T cells in Graves' hyperthyroidism and ophthalmopathy. Researchers amplified the TCR beta CDR3 regions from RNA transcripts. HTBI primers were employed in a first-round RT-PCR of the TCR CDR3. TCRdb re-derived calls from the multiplex PCR reads in MiXCR, one entry per CDR3 protein. The sample yields 300,000 or so distinct CDR3 sequences, 16% seen once. This clonotype was detected only a few times. The PBMCs had their origin in less than 13 ml of fresh peripheral blood. Per the germline V gene, CDR1 is SGHTA and CDR2 is FQGTGA. V lost 0 bases, J lost 2 bases, and 13 bases lay in between. CDR3 length: 16 amino acids.

The sequence was collected from a man aged 30-40 years with Graves' hyperthyroidism. The rearrangement links TRBV7-3 to TRBJ2-5; possibly TRBD1 or TRBD2 for D (5 bases each). Sequencing was carried out using blood. The CDR3 nucleotides are TGTGCCAGCAGCTTAACTGGCTCGGGACCACAAGAGACCCAGTACTTC. Its translation: CASSLTGSGPQETQYF.